This T cell receptor (beta chain) originates from a study of patients and donors after allogeneic stem cell transplantation. The CDR3 is 15 amino acids. The germline V gene has CDR1 SGHVS and CDR2 FNYEAQ. With 4 bases removed from V and 5 bases from J, the gap between germline ends came to 14 bases. TCRdb re-analysed the RT-PCR reads in MiXCR, keeping a single row per CDR3 protein. The sample comprises about a million distinct CDR3 sequences, 18% of which are singletons, and roughly 6.4% rests with the top ten. The chain combines TRBV7-6 with TRBJ2-2; TRBD2 might be the D (6 bases). The source of this sequence is a human donor who was either an allogeneic HSCT recipient or a stem cell or donor lymphocyte infusion donor (not recorded which). It is not recorded whose cells these are; they may come from a transplant donor. The specimen sequenced was blood, either unsorted or a sorted T cell fraction (not recorded which). This CDR3 is CASSWGERLTGELFF. In DNA, the CDR3 is TGTGCCAGCAGCTGGGGGGAGCGGTTGACCGGGGAGCTGTTTTTT.